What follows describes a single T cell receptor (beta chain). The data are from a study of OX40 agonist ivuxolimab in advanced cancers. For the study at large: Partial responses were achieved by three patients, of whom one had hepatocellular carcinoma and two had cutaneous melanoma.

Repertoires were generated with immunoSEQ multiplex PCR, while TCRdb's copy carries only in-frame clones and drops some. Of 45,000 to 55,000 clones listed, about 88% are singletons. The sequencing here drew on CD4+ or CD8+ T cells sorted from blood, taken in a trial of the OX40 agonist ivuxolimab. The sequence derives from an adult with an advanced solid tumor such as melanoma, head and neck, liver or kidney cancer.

CDR3 in amino acids: CASSQGLRQGGVWEAFF. The DNA of the CDR3 is TGCGCCAGCAGCCAAGGCTTACGACAGGGGGGGGTTTGGGAAGCTTTCTTT. This chain links TRBV4-1 with TRBJ1-1; TRBD1 agrees at 9 bases. This CDR3 has 17 residues. The trim removed 1 base at V and 8 bases at J, leaving 14 bases unmatched. In germline, CDR1 is MGHRA, CDR2 YSYEKL.